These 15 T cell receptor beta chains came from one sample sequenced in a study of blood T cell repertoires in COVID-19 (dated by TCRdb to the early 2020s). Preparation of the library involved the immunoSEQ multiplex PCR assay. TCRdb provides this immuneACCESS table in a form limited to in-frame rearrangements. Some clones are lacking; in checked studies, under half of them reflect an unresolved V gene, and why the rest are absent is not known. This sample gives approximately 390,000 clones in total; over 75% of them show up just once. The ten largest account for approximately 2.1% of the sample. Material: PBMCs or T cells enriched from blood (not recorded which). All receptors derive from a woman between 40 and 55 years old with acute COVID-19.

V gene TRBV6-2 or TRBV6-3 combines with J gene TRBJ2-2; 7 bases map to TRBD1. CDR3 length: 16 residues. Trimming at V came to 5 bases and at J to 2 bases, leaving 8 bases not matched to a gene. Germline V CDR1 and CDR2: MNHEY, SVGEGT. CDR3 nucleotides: TGTGCCAGCAGTCCCCGGGACAGAGCTAACACCGGGGAGCTGTTTTTT. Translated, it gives CASSPRDRANTGELFF.

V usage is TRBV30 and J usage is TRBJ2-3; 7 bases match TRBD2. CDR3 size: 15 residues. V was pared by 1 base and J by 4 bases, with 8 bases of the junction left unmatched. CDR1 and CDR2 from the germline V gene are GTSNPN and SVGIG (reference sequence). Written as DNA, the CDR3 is TGTGCCTGGAGTGGTAGCGGGCTGCCCGCAGATACGCAGTATTTT. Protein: CAWSGSGLPADTQYF.

In DNA, the CDR3 is TGTGCCAGCAGTTTAGGGACAGGCAACTTTAATTCACCCCTCCACTTT. It yields the protein CASSLGTGNFNSPLHF. The V and J genes are TRBV27 and TRBJ1-6; 8 bases fit TRBD1. The CDR3 sequence is 16 residues long. CDR1 is MNHEY and CDR2 is SMNVEV in the germline V gene (reference sequence). J was trimmed by 6 bases and V by 2 bases; bases with no gene match: 6.

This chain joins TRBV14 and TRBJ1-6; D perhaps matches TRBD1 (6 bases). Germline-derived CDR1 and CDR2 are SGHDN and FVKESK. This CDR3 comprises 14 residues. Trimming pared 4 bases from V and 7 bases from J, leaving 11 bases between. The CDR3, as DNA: TGTGCCAGCAGCCTAAGGGGGGGGAATTCACCCCTCCACTTT. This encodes CASSLRGGNSPLHF.

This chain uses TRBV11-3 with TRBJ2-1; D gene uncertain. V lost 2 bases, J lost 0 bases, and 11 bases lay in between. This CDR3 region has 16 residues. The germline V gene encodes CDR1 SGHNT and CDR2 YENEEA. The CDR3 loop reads CASSLRYSSSYNEQFF. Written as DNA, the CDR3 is TGTGCCAGCAGCTTAAGGTACAGTAGCTCCTACAATGAGCAGTTCTTC.

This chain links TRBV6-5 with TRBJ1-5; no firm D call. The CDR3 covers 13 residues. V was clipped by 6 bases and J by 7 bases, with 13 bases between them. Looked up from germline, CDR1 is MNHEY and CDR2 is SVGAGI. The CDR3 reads CASSLIAAQPQHF. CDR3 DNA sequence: TGTGCCAGCAGCCTTATAGCGGCCCAGCCCCAGCATTTT.

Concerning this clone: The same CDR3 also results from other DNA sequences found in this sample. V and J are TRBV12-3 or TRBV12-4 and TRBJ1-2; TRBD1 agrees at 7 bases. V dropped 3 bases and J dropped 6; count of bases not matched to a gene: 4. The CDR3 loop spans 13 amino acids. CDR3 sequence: CASSLGQGDGYTF. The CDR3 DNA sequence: TGTGCCAGCAGTTTGGGGCAGGGGGATGGCTACACCTTC.

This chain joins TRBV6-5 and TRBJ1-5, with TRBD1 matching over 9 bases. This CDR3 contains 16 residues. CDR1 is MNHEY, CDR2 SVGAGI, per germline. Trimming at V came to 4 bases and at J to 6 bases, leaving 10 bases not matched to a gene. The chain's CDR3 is CASSSLGQGRGQPQHF. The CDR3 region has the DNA TGTGCCAGCAGTTCCTTGGGACAGGGACGTGGTCAGCCCCAGCATTTT.

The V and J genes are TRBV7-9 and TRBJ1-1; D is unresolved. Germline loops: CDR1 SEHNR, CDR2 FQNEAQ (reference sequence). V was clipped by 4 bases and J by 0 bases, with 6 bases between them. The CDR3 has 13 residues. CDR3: CASSSVLNTEAFF. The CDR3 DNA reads TGTGCCAGCAGCTCAGTCTTGAACACTGAAGCTTTCTTT.

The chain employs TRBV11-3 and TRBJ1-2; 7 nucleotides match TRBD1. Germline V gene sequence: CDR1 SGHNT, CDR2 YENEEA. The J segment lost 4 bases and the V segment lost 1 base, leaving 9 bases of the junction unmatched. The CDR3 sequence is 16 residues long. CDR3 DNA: TGTGCCAGCAGCTTAGTATCAGGGGGGCGCACCTATGGCTACACCTTC. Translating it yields CASSLVSGGRTYGYTF.

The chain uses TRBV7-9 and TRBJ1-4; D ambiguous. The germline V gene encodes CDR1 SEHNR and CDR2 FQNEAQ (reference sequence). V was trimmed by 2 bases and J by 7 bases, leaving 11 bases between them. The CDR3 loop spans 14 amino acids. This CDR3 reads CASSLPGGAEKLFF. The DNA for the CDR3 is TGTGCCAGCAGCTTACCCGGCGGCGCTGAAAAACTGTTTTTT.

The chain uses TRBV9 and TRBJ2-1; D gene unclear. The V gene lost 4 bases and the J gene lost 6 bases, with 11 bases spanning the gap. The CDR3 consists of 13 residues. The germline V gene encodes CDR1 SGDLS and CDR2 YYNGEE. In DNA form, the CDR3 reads TGTGCCAGCAGCCGGTGGGCAAGCAATGAGCAGTTCTTC. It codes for CASSRWASNEQFF.

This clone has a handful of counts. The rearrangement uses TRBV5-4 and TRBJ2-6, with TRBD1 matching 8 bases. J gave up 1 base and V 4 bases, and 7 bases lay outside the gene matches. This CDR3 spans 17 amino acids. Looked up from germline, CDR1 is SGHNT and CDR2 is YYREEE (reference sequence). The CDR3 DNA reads TGTGCCAGCAGCGCGGGGACAGGCAGGTCTGGGGCCAACGTCCTGACTTTC. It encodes CASSAGTGRSGANVLTF. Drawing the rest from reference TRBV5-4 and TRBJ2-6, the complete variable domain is ETGVTQSPTHLIKTRGQQVTLRCSSQSGHNTVSWYQQALGQGPQFIFQYYREEENGRGNFPPRFSGLQFPNYSSELNVNALELDDSALYLCASSAGTGRSGANVLTFGAGSRLTVL.

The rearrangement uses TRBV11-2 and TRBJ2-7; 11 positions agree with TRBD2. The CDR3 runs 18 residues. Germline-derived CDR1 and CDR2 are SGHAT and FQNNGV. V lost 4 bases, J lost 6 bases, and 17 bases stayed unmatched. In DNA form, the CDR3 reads TGTGCCAGCAGCTCCAACCGAAACTTTAGCGGGGGGGCGGGCGAGCAGTACTTC. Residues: CASSSNRNFSGGAGEQYF.

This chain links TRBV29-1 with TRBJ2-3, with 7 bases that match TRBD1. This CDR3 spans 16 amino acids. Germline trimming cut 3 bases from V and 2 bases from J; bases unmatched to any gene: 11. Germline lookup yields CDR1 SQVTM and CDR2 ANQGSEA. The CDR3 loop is CSVDGARTGPTDTQYF. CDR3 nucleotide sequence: TGCAGCGTTGACGGGGCCCGGACAGGACCCACAGATACGCAGTATTTT.